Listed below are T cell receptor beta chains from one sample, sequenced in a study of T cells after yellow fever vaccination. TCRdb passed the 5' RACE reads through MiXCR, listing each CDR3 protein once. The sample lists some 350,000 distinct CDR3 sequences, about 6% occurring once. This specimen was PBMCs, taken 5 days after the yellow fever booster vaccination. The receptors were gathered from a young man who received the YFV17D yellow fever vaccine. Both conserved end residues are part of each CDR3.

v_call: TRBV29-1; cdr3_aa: CSVTETSTDTQYF
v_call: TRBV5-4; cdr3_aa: CASSLLAGGEDTQYF
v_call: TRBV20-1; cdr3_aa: CCARESGRTSSYEQYF
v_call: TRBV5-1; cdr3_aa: CASSPLEAEQFF
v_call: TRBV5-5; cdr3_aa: CASSLIAEAQETQYF
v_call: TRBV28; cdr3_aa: CATRYDVQDRTQYF
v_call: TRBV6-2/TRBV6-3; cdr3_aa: CASSPRGSPEEQFF
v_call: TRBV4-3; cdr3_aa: CASSQDSRVSGNEQYF
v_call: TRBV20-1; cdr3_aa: CSARPGGQTYEQYF
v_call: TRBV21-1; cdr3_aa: CASKKRRSAQGRCTEAFF
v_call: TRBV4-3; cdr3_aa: CASSRIGQGEGSYEQYF
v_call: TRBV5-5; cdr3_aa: CASSLAGMGMDTQYF
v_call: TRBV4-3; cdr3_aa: CASSPGTGVGWLFF
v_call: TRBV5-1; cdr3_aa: CASSSVDEQYF
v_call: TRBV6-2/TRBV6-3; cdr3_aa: CASSPGPIPYEQYF
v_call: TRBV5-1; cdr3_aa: CASKSGIAYEQYF
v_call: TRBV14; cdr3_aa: CASSPRPTTGELFF
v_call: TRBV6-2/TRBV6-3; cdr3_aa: CASTKGASATRGEQYF